The 23 T cell receptor beta chains given below trace back to one sample, sequenced in a study of cytomegalovirus exposure and HLA in healthy donors. Vbeta (60) and Jbeta (13) primers were used in the PCR. Assay used: immunoSEQ multiplex PCR; TCRdb lists only in-frame clones, some missing. The sample shows 100,000 to 150,000 clones, roughly four fifths of them seen only once. Sample: PBMCs. The receptor set was obtained from a man aged 35-49 years in good health and CMV-seronegative.

To note about this clone: Mismatch with germline at one junction end may stem from a read error. The chain links TRBV6-1 to TRBJ2-2; 8 nucleotides align to TRBD2. There are 15 residues in the CDR3. CDR1 is MNHNS and CDR2 is SASEGT in the germline V gene. CDR3 nucleotide sequence: TGTGCCAGCAGTAAAGCGGGAGCGGGAACCGGGGAGCTGTTTTTT. Its protein is CASSKAGAGTGELFF.

Of note for this clone: The sample carries other DNA sequences with the same CDR3. V is TRBV30 and J is TRBJ2-7, with no clear D. The germline V gene has CDR1 GTSNPN and CDR2 SVGIG (reference sequence). The length of the CDR3 is 12 residues. Trimming took 5 bases from V and 0 from J, leaving 8 bases between them. The CDR3 bases are TGTGCCTGGTCAACAAGCTCCTACGAGCAGTACTTC. This gives the protein CAWSTSSYEQYF. The entire variable domain, with the rest obtained from reference TRBV30 and TRBJ2-7, is as follows: SQTIHQWPATLVQPVGSPLSLECTVEGTSNPNLYWYRQAAGRGLQLLFYSVGIGQISSEVPQNLSASRPQDRQFILSSKKLLLSDSGFYLCAWSTSSYEQYFGPGTRLTVT.

The genes are TRBV19 and TRBJ1-1; possible D gene TRBD1, 6 bases. The germline V and J ends were trimmed by 6 bases and 2 bases, with 10 bases remaining between them. The CDR3 has 13 residues. Germline lookup yields CDR1 LNHDA and CDR2 SQIVND (reference sequence). In DNA, the CDR3 is TGTGCCAGTAGGCCGGACAGTAACACTGAAGCTTTCTTT. Amino acids: CASRPDSNTEAFF.

V gene TRBV7-2 combines with J gene TRBJ2-3; D gene ambiguous. From germline, CDR1 is SGHTA and CDR2 FQGNSA. The CDR3 runs 15 residues. The V and J ends lost 5 bases and 4 bases respectively, with 16 bases between them. The CDR3 here is CASSPFNGLADTQYF. CDR3 sequence (DNA): TGTGCCAGCAGCCCGTTTAATGGGCTCGCAGATACGCAGTATTTT.

This chain links TRBV5-8 with TRBJ2-3; 7 bases line up with TRBD1. Germline V gene lookup returns CDR1 SGHTS and CDR2 YDEGEE. The CDR3 has 16 amino acids. J was trimmed by 3 bases and V by 1 base; bases with no gene match: 8. CDR3 sequence (DNA): TGTGCCAGCAGCTTGCGTACAGGGGTGTCGACAGATACGCAGTATTTT. It translates to CASSLRTGVSTDTQYF.

The J gene is TRBJ1-3, the V gene TRBV12-5; TRBD1 aligns across 8 bases. The CDR3 contains 14 residues. The V gene end was trimmed by 6 bases and the J gene end by 3 bases; junction bases not matched to a gene: 4. CDR1 and CDR2 from the germline V gene are LGHNT and FRNRAP. CDR3 in amino acids: CASGPTGGGNTIYF. CDR3 bases: TGTGCTAGTGGCCCTACAGGGGGTGGAAACACCATATATTTT.

This rearrangement joins TRBV7-9 to TRBJ2-3; D ambiguous. This CDR3 comprises 13 residues. Germline V gene sequence: CDR1 SEHNR, CDR2 FQNEAQ (reference sequence). Trimming removed 4 bases at V and 4 bases at J, with 9 bases between. The CDR3 sequence is CASSSSGPDTQYF. The CDR3, as DNA: TGTGCCAGCAGCTCCAGTGGCCCAGATACGCAGTATTTT.

The chain employs TRBV2 and TRBJ1-1; no clear D gene. The CDR3 runs to 17 residues. V was shortened by 5 bases and J by 0 bases, with 19 bases between the two germline ends. Germline V gene data show CDR1 as SNHLY and CDR2 as FYNNEI. The CDR3 DNA is TGTGCCAGCAGTTCATCCCAAGGGAGGGTCCTGAACACTGAAGCTTTCTTT. Protein sequence: CASSSSQGRVLNTEAFF. The full variable domain, with the rest looked up from reference TRBV2 and TRBJ1-1, is EPEVTQTPSHQVTQMGQEVILRCVPISNHLYFYWYRQILGQKVEFLVSFYNNEISEKSEIFDDQFSVERPDGSNFTLKIRSTKLEDSAMYFCASSSSQGRVLNTEAFFGQGTRLTVV.

This clone was observed a single time. The V call is TRBV11-2, the J call TRBJ2-2; TRBD2 might be the D (5 bases). The V end was cut by 4 bases, the J end by 2 bases, with 8 bases between. Germline V gene lookup returns CDR1 SGHAT and CDR2 FQNNGV. This CDR3 has 14 amino acids. CDR3 residues: CASSSGLNTGELFF. DNA for the CDR3: TGTGCCAGCAGCTCCGGACTCAACACCGGGGAGCTGTTTTTT.

This clone was observed a handful of times. This chain uses TRBV9 with TRBJ1-1; 8 bases are shared with TRBD1. The ends lost 3 bases at V and 7 bases at J; junction bases unmatched: 5. The germline gives CDR1 SGDLS, CDR2 YYNGEE. The CDR3 is 13 amino acids. CDR3 sequence (DNA): TGTGCCAGCAGCGCTGACAGGGGTGGTGAAGCTTTCTTT. This translates into CASSADRGGEAFF.

The chain recombines TRBV29-1 with TRBJ2-3, with 8 positions matching TRBD2. There are 16 residues in the CDR3. With 4 bases clipped from V and 0 bases from J, the junction kept 9 bases outside the gene matches. In germline, CDR1 is SQVTM, CDR2 ANQGSEA. The CDR3 loop is CSVVGGASGSTDTQYF. In DNA, the CDR3 is TGCAGCGTTGTAGGGGGGGCTAGCGGGAGCACAGATACGCAGTATTTT.

V and J are TRBV6-5 and TRBJ1-4, with a possible D match to TRBD1 (6 bases). The germline CDR1 and CDR2 sequences are MNHEY and SVGAGI. This CDR3 is built from 15 residues. V dropped 6 bases and J dropped 6 bases, with 17 bases sitting between them. This CDR3 is CASRAVWQGYEKLFF. DNA for the CDR3: TGTGCCAGCAGGGCCGTGTGGCAGGGGTATGAAAAACTGTTTTTT.

The chain has TRBV27 and TRBJ2-7; 9 bases fit TRBD2. The CDR3 has 15 amino acids. CDR1 and CDR2 from the germline V gene are MNHEY and SMNVEV (reference sequence). J lost 2 bases, V lost 2 bases, and 4 bases had no gene match. The chain's CDR3 is CASSLRGGRAYEQYF. The CDR3 DNA reads as TGTGCCAGCAGTTTACGTGGCGGGAGGGCCTACGAGCAGTACTTC.

The chain joins TRBV29-1 to TRBJ2-1, with D uncertain. Looked up from germline, CDR1 is SQVTM and CDR2 is ANQGSEA. Trimming left V 4 bases short and J 3 bases short, with 10 bases between. The CDR3 is made up of 13 amino acids. The CDR3 is CSVGLVVYNEQFF. The CDR3 DNA reads TGCAGCGTTGGTCTAGTTGTCTACAATGAGCAGTTCTTC.

This clone was recorded only once. The V call is TRBV5-1, the J call TRBJ1-1; tentative D call: TRBD1 (6 bases). V lost 4 bases to trimming and J lost 5 bases, with 15 bases between them. Germline V CDR1 and CDR2: SGHRS, YFSETQ. The CDR3 consists of 14 residues. The CDR3 sequence is CASSVQGSLTEAFF. CDR3 in DNA: TGCGCCAGCAGCGTACAGGGAAGCCTAACTGAAGCTTTCTTT.

The V gene is TRBV9, the J gene TRBJ1-1, with a tentative D call TRBD1 (6 bases). V dropped 2 bases and J dropped 1 base, with 15 bases sitting between them. CDR1 is SGDLS and CDR2 is YYNGEE in the germline V gene. This CDR3 has 16 amino acids. CDR3 in DNA: TGTGCCAGCAGCGTGGGACACCGGGGCGGGAACACTGAAGCTTTCTTT. Protein: CASSVGHRGGNTEAFF.

CDR3 nucleotide sequence: TGTGCCAGCAGTTACGGGGCTCTCTACGAGCAGTACTTC. Its protein product is CASSYGALYEQYF. The V gene is TRBV6-5, the J gene TRBJ2-7, with TRBD1 as a possible D gene (5 bases). Germline CDR1 and CDR2: MNHEY and SVGAGI. V lost 2 bases and J 3 bases, leaving 8 bases between the germline ends. The CDR3 has 13 amino acids.

The chain carries TRBV7-8 and TRBJ1-5; D is unclear. Trimming cost V 1 base and J 2 bases, with 12 bases left between them. This CDR3 is 16 amino acids long. Germline-derived CDR1 and CDR2 are SGHVS and FQNEAQ. The CDR3 DNA sequence: TGTGCCAGCAGCTTAGATCGCCCGGTGGGCAATCAGCCCCAGCATTTT. Its protein product is CASSLDRPVGNQPQHF.

CDR3 amino acids: CASSRSGSSYEQYF. In nucleotides, the CDR3 is TGTGCCAGCAGCCGAAGCGGGAGCTCCTACGAGCAGTACTTC. The chain links TRBV7-9 to TRBJ2-7; 8 bases match TRBD2. The germline V gene has CDR1 SEHNR and CDR2 FQNEAQ (reference sequence). V lost 5 bases and J lost 0; bases outside the gene matches: 3. CDR3 length: 14 residues.

The rearrangement links TRBV29-1 to TRBJ2-3, with 7 bases identical to TRBD1. The V gene end was trimmed by 6 bases and the J gene end by 0 bases; junction bases not matched to a gene: 9. This CDR3 is 15 amino acids long. Germline V CDR1 and CDR2: SQVTM, ANQGSEA. CDR3 sequence: CSVRGQEISTDTQYF. CDR3 sequence (DNA): TGCAGCGTCCGCGGACAGGAGATTAGCACAGATACGCAGTATTTT.

This rearrangement joins TRBV18 to TRBJ1-5, with TRBD1 identical over 8 bases. This CDR3 spans 13 amino acids. The germline gives CDR1 KGHSH, CDR2 LQKENI. The V segment lost 8 bases and the J segment 7 bases; nucleotides outside the gene matches: 7. The CDR3 sequence is CASTTGVGQPQHF. In DNA form, the CDR3 reads TGTGCCAGCACGACAGGGGTTGGGCAGCCCCAGCATTTT.

This clone has a handful of counts. This chain connects TRBV9 to TRBJ2-5; 7 bases are shared with TRBD2. J lost 4 bases, V lost 4 bases, and 7 bases had no gene match. This CDR3 comprises 14 residues. CDR1 is SGDLS, CDR2 YYNGEE, per germline. This chain's CDR3 is CASSLREVGETQYF. DNA for the CDR3: TGTGCCAGCAGCCTCCGGGAGGTGGGAGAGACCCAGTACTTC.

The CDR3 DNA is TGTGCCAGCAGCGCCCTAGCGGGAGGGTCCCACGAGCAGTACTTC. Protein product: CASSALAGGSHEQYF. The gene calls are TRBV6-1 and TRBJ2-7, with 12 bases aligning to TRBD2. The CDR3 loop spans 15 amino acids. The V segment lost 6 bases and the J segment 5 bases; nucleotides outside the gene matches: 8. Germline V gene data show CDR1 as MNHNS and CDR2 as SASEGT.